This TCR beta chain emerged from a study of blood T cell repertoires in COVID-19. As for the study in general: The origin of the acute and convalescent COVID-19 samples was the United States, Italy and Spain. PBMCs, B-cell-depleted T cells, or T cells were the source of the cDNA or gDNA that made up the material.

This table comes from immunoSEQ multiplex PCR, and its TCRdb copy is limited to in-frame clones, with some not included. This sample has about 150,000 clones, with almost 85% found just once. This clone turned up a few times. Sample: peripheral blood. The origin of this receptor is a man younger than 35 with active or convalescent COVID-19.

The CDR3 DNA sequence: TGTGCCAGCAGGAGCCCAGCGGGAGGAGCCAAAAACATTCAGTACTTC. This sequence encodes CASRSPAGGAKNIQYF. V and J are TRBV28 and TRBJ2-4, with 9 bases lining up with TRBD2. The CDR3 length is 16 residues. With 6 bases clipped from V and 0 bases from J, the junction kept 6 bases outside the gene matches. Germline-derived CDR1 and CDR2 are MDHEN and SYDVKM.